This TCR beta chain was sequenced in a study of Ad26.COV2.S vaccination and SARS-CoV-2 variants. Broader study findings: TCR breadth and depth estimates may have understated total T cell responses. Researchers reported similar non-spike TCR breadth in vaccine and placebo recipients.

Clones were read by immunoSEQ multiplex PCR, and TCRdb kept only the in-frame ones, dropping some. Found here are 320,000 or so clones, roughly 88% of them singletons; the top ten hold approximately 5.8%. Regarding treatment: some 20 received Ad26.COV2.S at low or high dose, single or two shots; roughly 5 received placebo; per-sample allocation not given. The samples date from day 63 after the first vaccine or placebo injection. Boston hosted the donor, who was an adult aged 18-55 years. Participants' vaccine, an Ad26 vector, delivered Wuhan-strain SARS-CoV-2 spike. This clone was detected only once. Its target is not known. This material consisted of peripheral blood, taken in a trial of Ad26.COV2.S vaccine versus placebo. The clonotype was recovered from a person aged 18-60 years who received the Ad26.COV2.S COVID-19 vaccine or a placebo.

The CDR3 region has the DNA TGCGCCAGCAGCCAAGATTTTCGGGGTTTGGGTGGAGAGACCCAGTACTTC. It is translated as CASSQDFRGLGGETQYF. V is TRBV4-3 and J is TRBJ2-5; D is perhaps TRBD2 (5 bases). Between the trimmed V and J ends, which lost 0 bases and 4 bases, there was a span of 18 bases. The CDR3 runs 17 residues. The V gene's germline CDR1 is LGHNA and CDR2 YSLEER.